The next 6 T cell receptor beta chains were all read from a single sample in a study of CD8 T cells in Susac syndrome. The RNA, about 0.5 to 1 ug, was put through reverse transcription using random hexamers. Via MiXCR, TCRdb re-called the immunoSEQ multiplex PCR reads, giving one row per CDR3 protein. Of about 90,000 distinct CDR3 sequences in the sample, over 80% are singletons; the top ten hold around 0.34%. Material: CD8+ T cells from PBMCs. The receptors were sampled from a human donor in good health.

The chain carries TRBV30 and TRBJ2-7; maybe TRBD2 (7 bases). The V end was cut by 4 bases, the J end by 6 bases, with 13 bases between. The CDR3 is made up of 12 amino acids. Looked up from germline, CDR1 is GTSNPN and CDR2 is SVGIG (reference sequence). The CDR3, as DNA: TGTGCCTGGATTGGGGGGGCCGCCGAGCAGTACTTC. As protein: CAWIGGAAEQYF.

V is TRBV6-5 and J is TRBJ2-7; D might be TRBD1 (7 bases). The V gene's germline CDR1 is MNHEY and CDR2 SVGAGI. The CDR3 loop spans 15 amino acids. V gave up 7 bases and J gave up 4 bases, with 20 bases separating them. The CDR3 is CASTPDPGGGYEQYF. CDR3 sequence (DNA): TGTGCCAGCACCCCGGATCCAGGGGGAGGATACGAGCAGTACTTC.

In this sample, this clonotype turned up once. The chain uses TRBV7-9 and TRBJ1-1; D possibly corresponds to TRBD1 (5 bases). Trimming took off 5 bases at V and 3 bases at J, with 16 bases between the two ends. Germline lookup yields CDR1 SEHNR and CDR2 FQNEAQ (reference sequence). This CDR3 is built from 15 residues. The DNA for the CDR3 is TGTGCCAGCAGCACCAGACAGACAGAGGACACTGAAGCTTTCTTT. It specifies CASSTRQTEDTEAFF.

This clonotype was seen once. The chain carries TRBV29-1 and TRBJ2-1, with 7 positions matching TRBD1. This CDR3 spans 11 amino acids. Losses at the gene ends were 6 bases for V and 7 bases for J; bases not matched to a gene: 3. CDR1 is SQVTM and CDR2 is ANQGSEA in the germline V gene. The CDR3, as DNA: TGCAGCGTGGACAGGTTTAATGAGCAGTTCTTC. The encoded protein is CSVDRFNEQFF.

V and J are TRBV14 and TRBJ2-4; D call uncertain. The V and J ends lost 1 base and 2 bases respectively, with 12 bases between them. The CDR3 extends over 16 amino acids. Germline loops: CDR1 SGHDN, CDR2 FVKESK. The CDR3 coding sequence is TGTGCCAGCAGCCAAGCTTCTTGGGCCCCCAAAAACATTCAGTACTTC. The encoded protein is CASSQASWAPKNIQYF.

This rearrangement joins TRBV29-1 to TRBJ2-1, with no clear D. CDR3 length: 12 amino acids. V was shortened by 4 bases and J by 5 bases, with 9 bases between the two germline ends. Germline V lookup: CDR1 SQVTM, CDR2 ANQGSEA. CDR3 region: CSVGAENNEQFF. In DNA, the CDR3 is TGCAGCGTTGGGGCGGAAAACAATGAGCAGTTCTTC.